These 32 T cell receptor beta chains were sequenced from one sample in a study of control samples from healthy donors and cancer patients. Libraries were prepared by immunoSEQ multiplex PCR; TCRdb keeps only in-frame clonotypes and omits some of them. The sample gives roughly 18,000 clones, roughly 84% of which show up once; about 9.9% is in the top ten. The sequenced sample was PBMCs. Source of these receptors: a woman in her 70s with colorectal cancer.

CDR3 DNA sequence: TGTGCCAGCAGCTTGAAGGGGGCTTGGGGCTACACCTTC. Translating it yields CASSLKGAWGYTF. This chain joins TRBV5-4 and TRBJ1-2, with 7 bases that match TRBD1. Germline CDR1 and CDR2: SGHNT and YYREEE (reference sequence). This CDR3 has 13 residues. The V segment lost 1 base and the J segment 8 bases; nucleotides outside the gene matches: 5.

The chain combines TRBV12-3 or TRBV12-4 with TRBJ1-1, with TRBD1 as a possible D gene (6 bases). V dropped 5 bases and J dropped 1 base, with 8 bases sitting between them. The CDR3 is made up of 13 amino acids. The CDR3 is CASSTGTNTEAFF. CDR3 sequence (DNA): TGTGCCAGCAGTACAGGGACGAACACTGAAGCTTTCTTT.

The chain carries TRBV9 and TRBJ2-2; TRBD1 matches at 9 bases. Germline CDR1 is SGDLS and CDR2 is YYNGEE. The CDR3 has 16 amino acids. The junction had 6 bases not matched to a gene; V was cut back by 2 bases and J by 4 bases. CDR3 sequence: CASSVGTGMVTGELFF. The CDR3 DNA sequence: TGTGCCAGCAGCGTGGGGACAGGGATGGTCACCGGGGAGCTGTTTTTT.

The chain joins TRBV5-1 to TRBJ2-5; D tentatively fits TRBD1 or TRBD2 (5 bases each). The CDR3 totals 15 residues. Per germline, CDR1 SGHRS and CDR2 YFSETQ. V lost 4 bases and J 5 bases, leaving 18 bases between the germline ends. CDR3 sequence: CASSPGEGRQETQYF. The DNA of the CDR3 is TGCGCCAGCAGCCCCGGCGAGGGGCGCCAGGAGACCCAGTACTTC.

V is TRBV11-2 and J is TRBJ2-3; D unresolved. With 5 bases removed from V and 6 bases from J, the gap between germline ends came to 9 bases. Looked up from germline, CDR1 is SGHAT and CDR2 is FQNNGV. This CDR3 contains 12 residues. The CDR3 loop reads CASSPWPDTQYF. CDR3 coding DNA: TGTGCCAGCAGCCCCTGGCCTGATACGCAGTATTTT. Full variable domain (rest looked up from reference TRBV11-2 and TRBJ2-3): EAGVAQSPRYKIIEKRQSVAFWCNPISGHATLYWYQQILGQGPKLLIQFQNNGVVDDSQLPKDRFSAERLKGVDSTLKIQPAKLEDSAVYLCASSPWPDTQYFGPGTRLTVL.

This rearrangement joins TRBV13 to TRBJ1-2; TRBD1 is a possible D gene (5 bases). CDR1 is PRHDT, CDR2 FYEKMQ, per germline (reference sequence). The CDR3 extends over 14 amino acids. Trimming removed 5 bases from V and 2 bases from J, with 12 bases in between. CDR3 protein: CASSARQLNYGYTF. The CDR3 coding sequence is TGTGCCAGCAGCGCCAGACAGTTAAACTATGGCTACACCTTC.

The chain carries TRBV11-2 and TRBJ1-1; D gene uncertain. Trimming removed 1 base from V and 1 base from J, with 4 bases in between. Germline CDR1 and CDR2: SGHAT and FQNNGV. The CDR3 covers 13 residues. The CDR3, as DNA: TGTGCCAGCAGCTTAGTCCGGAACACTGAAGCTTTCTTT. This sequence encodes CASSLVRNTEAFF.

This chain joins TRBV30 and TRBJ2-3; 7 bases align to TRBD2. The CDR3 spans 14 residues. V lost 1 base, J lost 2 bases, and 3 bases stayed unmatched. Germline V CDR1 and CDR2: GTSNPN, SVGIG (reference sequence). CDR3 protein: CAWSETSSTDTQYF. CDR3 DNA sequence: TGTGCCTGGAGTGAGACTAGCTCCACAGATACGCAGTATTTT.

This chain uses TRBV4-2 with TRBJ2-1, with 15 bases matching TRBD2. The CDR3 runs to 16 residues. Trimming cost V 6 bases and J 8 bases; bases outside gene matches: 8. Germline V gene data show CDR1 as LGHNA and CDR2 as YNFKEQ. In DNA form, the CDR3 reads TGTGCCAGCAGTCTGGACCGGACTAGCGGGGGGGATGAGCAGTTCTTC. It translates to CASSLDRTSGGDEQFF.

The J gene is TRBJ1-6, the V gene TRBV10-3; a possible D gene is TRBD1 (6 bases). The V end lost 4 bases, the J end lost 8 bases, and 15 bases lay between the germline ends. This CDR3 has 15 amino acids. The V gene's germline CDR1 is ENHRY and CDR2 SYGVKD. The CDR3 sequence: CAISVAGTQYSPLHF. The CDR3 DNA is TGTGCCATCAGTGTCGCCGGGACACAGTATTCACCCCTCCACTTT.

The chain uses TRBV19 and TRBJ1-2; D unresolved. The CDR3 is 14 amino acids. Germline V gene sequence: CDR1 LNHDA, CDR2 SQIVND (reference sequence). The germline V and J ends were trimmed by 9 bases and 1 base, with 15 bases remaining between them. CDR3 bases: TGTGCCAGCCGACCTAAGACAAATAACTATGGCTACACCTTC. Translation gives CASRPKTNNYGYTF.

The chain joins TRBV6-4 to TRBJ2-1, with 9 bases matching TRBD1. In germline, CDR1 is MRHNA, CDR2 SNTAGT. Trimming cost V 1 base and J 8 bases; bases outside gene matches: 3. CDR3 length equals 14 residues. CDR3 in amino acids: CASSDLRTGDEQFF. In DNA, the CDR3 is TGTGCCAGCAGTGACTTAAGGACAGGGGATGAGCAGTTCTTC.

The rearrangement links TRBV21-1 to TRBJ2-6. TRBV21-1 is a pseudogene segment. The CDR3 is 18 amino acids. As DNA, the CDR3 is TGTGCCAGCACCCCCGATCGCAGGGACCTCTCTGGGGCCAACGTCCTGACTTTC. It yields the protein CASTPDRRDLSGANVLTF.

The rearrangement joins TRBV29-1 to TRBJ2-2; TRBD1 or TRBD2 may be the D gene (5 bases each). Trimming pared 0 bases from V and 7 bases from J, leaving 9 bases between. CDR1 is SQVTM and CDR2 is ANQGSEA in the germline V gene. The CDR3 has 13 residues. CDR3 sequence: CSVEDVRGGELFF. In nucleotides, the CDR3 is TGCAGCGTTGAAGATGTGAGGGGCGGGGAGCTGTTTTTT.

V usage is TRBV10-3 and J usage is TRBJ2-7; maybe TRBD2 (5 bases). With 3 bases removed from V and 5 bases from J, the gap between germline ends came to 14 bases. The V gene's germline CDR1 is ENHRY and CDR2 SYGVKD. There are 14 residues in the CDR3. The CDR3 DNA follows: TGTGCCATCAGTGATCCTTCGGACTGGGACGAGCAGTACTTC. It yields the protein CAISDPSDWDEQYF.

J is TRBJ1-4 and V is TRBV6-2 or TRBV6-3, with a weak D call TRBD1 (6 bases). This CDR3 comprises 14 residues. Germline loops: CDR1 MNHEY, CDR2 SVGEGT. V lost 5 bases and J lost 8, with 15 bases in between. In nucleotides, the CDR3 is TGTGCCAGCAGTCCAGGACAGCGATGGGAAAAACTGTTTTTT. This encodes CASSPGQRWEKLFF.

The chain combines TRBV4-3 with TRBJ2-1, with D possibly matching TRBD1 (5 bases). CDR3 size: 16 residues. V was shortened by 1 base and J by 4 bases, with 14 bases between the two germline ends. The germline V gene has CDR1 LGHNA and CDR2 YSLEER. As DNA, the CDR3 is TGCGCCAGCAGCCAAGGGGGAACAGGACCTTACAATGAGCAGTTCTTC. It is translated as CASSQGGTGPYNEQFF.

The chain couples TRBV5-1 to TRBJ1-2, with D possibly matching TRBD1 (5 bases). The germline V gene encodes CDR1 SGHRS and CDR2 YFSETQ. Trimming left V 1 base short and J 7 bases short, with 11 bases between. The CDR3 sequence is 13 residues long. In DNA, the CDR3 is TGCGCCAGCAGCTTGCAGGGTGAGGTTGGCTACACCTTC. Its protein is CASSLQGEVGYTF.

CDR3 nucleotides: TGTGCCAGCAGCGCCTTCGCTCCGGGTTGGTCAGATACGCAGTATTTT. Translating it yields CASSAFAPGWSDTQYF. The V gene is TRBV9, the J gene TRBJ2-3; no reliable D call. The V gene lost 3 bases and the J gene lost 4 bases, with 18 bases spanning the gap. Germline loops: CDR1 SGDLS, CDR2 YYNGEE. CDR3 size: 16 residues.

The chain is built from TRBV7-9 and TRBJ2-2; D perhaps matches TRBD2 (5 bases). Trimming took off 1 base at V and 6 bases at J, with 6 bases between the two ends. The CDR3 runs to 13 residues. The germline V gene has CDR1 SEHNR and CDR2 FQNEAQ (reference sequence). CDR3 loop: CASSLGGSGELFF. As DNA, the CDR3 is TGTGCCAGCAGCTTAGGAGGGTCCGGGGAGCTGTTTTTT.

The CDR3 reads CASSLDRMSGELFF. CDR3 nucleotides: TGTGCCAGCAGTCTGGACAGGATGTCTGGGGAGCTGTTTTTT. The chain carries TRBV7-2 and TRBJ2-2, with TRBD1 identical over 7 bases. CDR1 SGHTA and CDR2 FQGNSA come from the germline V gene. Losses at the gene ends were 6 bases for V and 8 bases for J; bases not matched to a gene: 9. The CDR3 is 14 amino acids.

This clone was detected a few times. The chain employs TRBV7-3 and TRBJ2-1; 7 bases fit TRBD2. Germline values: CDR1 SGHTA, CDR2 FQGTGA. The CDR3 length is 11 residues. V gave up 10 bases and J gave up 10 bases; unmatched junction bases: 7. Here the CDR3 DNA reads TGTGCCACGAGAAGCGGGGTCGAGCAGTTCTTC. Translated: CATRSGVEQFF. The full variable domain, rest sourced from reference TRBV7-3 and TRBJ2-1, is GAGVSQTPSNKVTEKGKYVELRCDPISGHTALYWYRQSLGQGPEFLIYFQGTGAADDSGLPNDRFFAVRPEGSVSTLKIQRTERGDSAVYLCATRSGVEQFFGPGTRLTVL.

This rearrangement joins TRBV29-1 to TRBJ1-1; 12 bases map to TRBD1. After removal of 4 bases from V and 7 bases from J, the junction contained 7 bases not matched to a gene. CDR3 size: 14 residues. Germline values: CDR1 SQVTM, CDR2 ANQGSEA. CDR3: CSVGDRGRFSEAFF. The CDR3 DNA sequence: TGCAGCGTTGGGGACAGGGGGCGGTTCAGTGAAGCTTTCTTT.

The chain recombines TRBV5-6 with TRBJ1-1; possibly TRBD1 for D (5 bases). The CDR3 loop spans 16 amino acids. Per germline, CDR1 SGHDT and CDR2 YYEEEE. V was clipped by 1 base and J by 6 bases, with 19 bases between them. The CDR3, as DNA: TGTGCCAGCAGCTTGTTTGGGGCGGGGGAGAGCCCTGAAGCTTTCTTT. The encoded protein is CASSLFGAGESPEAFF.

The CDR3 coding sequence is TGTGCCAGTAGTAACTTTTGGGGGGGCGCGGGGGCCCTGAACACTGAAGCTTTCTTT. It is translated as CASSNFWGGAGALNTEAFF. V and J are TRBV19 and TRBJ1-1, with D tentatively TRBD1 (6 bases). CDR1 and CDR2 from the germline V gene are LNHDA and SQIVND (reference sequence). V lost 4 bases, J lost 0 bases, and 24 bases lay in between. CDR3 size: 19 residues.

The chain recombines TRBV15 with TRBJ1-1; D remains ambiguous. The CDR3 length is 16 residues. Looked up from germline, CDR1 is LNHNV and CDR2 is YYDKDF (reference sequence). V lost 0 bases, J lost 3 bases, and 14 bases lay in between. The DNA of the CDR3 is TGTGCCACCAGCAGAGATGGAGGGTTCGGGTACACTGAAGCTTTCTTT. Translation: CATSRDGGFGYTEAFF.

CDR3 loop: CASSTGTGDTGELFF. In nucleotides, the CDR3 is TGTGCCAGCAGCACCGGGACAGGGGACACCGGGGAGCTGTTTTTT. The genes are TRBV5-4 and TRBJ2-2; 10 bases line up with TRBD1. This CDR3 is 15 amino acids long. Germline V CDR1 and CDR2: SGHNT, YYREEE (reference sequence). V trimming: 4 bases; J trimming: 3 bases; junction bases outside the gene matches: 3.

The chain couples TRBV18 to TRBJ2-3, with TRBD2 matching over 7 bases. The germline V gene has CDR1 KGHSH and CDR2 LQKENI. V shed 3 bases and J 2 bases; nucleotides not matched to a gene: 5. The CDR3 is 15 residues long. In DNA, the CDR3 is TGTGCCAGCTCACCTTCTAGCGGAACCACAGATACGCAGTATTTT. Its protein is CASSPSSGTTDTQYF.

A few counts support this clone. The V gene is TRBV27, the J gene TRBJ2-5, with TRBD2 matching over 9 bases. The junction had 7 bases not matched to a gene; V was cut back by 6 bases and J by 5 bases. CDR3 length equals 14 residues. Germline V CDR1 and CDR2: MNHEY, SMNVEV (reference sequence). For the CDR3, the DNA is TGTGCCAGCAGACCGAGCGGGAGGTACGAGACCCAGTACTTC. It encodes CASRPSGRYETQYF.

J is TRBJ2-7 and V is TRBV5-6; TRBD2 aligns across 7 bases. The CDR3 consists of 13 residues. The V gene end was trimmed by 3 bases and the J gene end by 6 bases; junction bases not matched to a gene: 6. The V gene's germline CDR1 is SGHDT and CDR2 YYEEEE. The CDR3 DNA sequence: TGTGCCAGCAGCTGGGGGGGAGAACGCGAGCAGTACTTC. Translated, it gives CASSWGGEREQYF.

The J gene is TRBJ2-3, the V gene TRBV2; tentatively, D is TRBD1 (6 bases). Germline assignment: CDR1 SNHLY and CDR2 FYNNEI. The CDR3 runs 14 residues. V lost 8 bases to trimming and J lost 0 bases, with 12 bases between them. The CDR3: CASLRTASTDTQYF. For the CDR3, the DNA is TGTGCCAGCTTGAGGACAGCCAGCACAGATACGCAGTATTTT.

V gene TRBV19 combines with J gene TRBJ2-2; the D call may be TRBD1 or TRBD2 (5 bases each). Germline V CDR1 and CDR2: LNHDA, SQIVND (reference sequence). Trimming shortened V by 1 base and J by 2 bases, and 11 bases separated the two germline ends. The CDR3 runs 16 residues. The CDR3 spells CASSIGSGTNTGELFF. The CDR3 DNA follows: TGTGCCAGTAGTATAGGGTCAGGGACCAACACCGGGGAGCTGTTTTTT.